The present entry profiles one T cell receptor beta chain with its context. The data are from a study of control samples from healthy donors and cancer patients. Using immunoSEQ multiplex PCR, the repertoire was profiled, and TCRdb retains in-frame clones only, with some absent. The sample has 65,000 to 85,000 clones, around 87% seen once; the top ten hold approximately 2.1%. With 3 bases removed from V and 5 bases from J, the gap between germline ends came to 7 bases. The CDR3 is 13 residues long. The germline CDR1 and CDR2 sequences are ENHRY and SYGVKD. This receptor was obtained from a woman aged 45-65 years with head and neck cancer. What was sequenced was PBMCs. The chain is built from TRBV10-3 and TRBJ1-4; no clear D gene. The CDR3 reads CAISEAVNEKLFF. The CDR3 nucleotides are TGTGCCATCAGTGAAGCCGTCAATGAAAAACTGTTTTTT.